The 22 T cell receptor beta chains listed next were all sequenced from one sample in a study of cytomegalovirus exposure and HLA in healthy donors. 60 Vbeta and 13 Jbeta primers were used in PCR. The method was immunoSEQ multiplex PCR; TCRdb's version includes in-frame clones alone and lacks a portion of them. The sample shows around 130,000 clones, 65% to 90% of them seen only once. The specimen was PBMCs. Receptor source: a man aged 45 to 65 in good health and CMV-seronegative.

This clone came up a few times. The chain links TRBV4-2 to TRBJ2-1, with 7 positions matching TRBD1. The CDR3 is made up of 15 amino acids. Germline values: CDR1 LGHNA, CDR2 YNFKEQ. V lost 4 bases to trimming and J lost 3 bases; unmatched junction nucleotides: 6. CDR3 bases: TGTGCCAGCAGCCCCCGACAGGGCCGCTACAATGAGCAGTTCTTC. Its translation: CASSPRQGRYNEQFF.

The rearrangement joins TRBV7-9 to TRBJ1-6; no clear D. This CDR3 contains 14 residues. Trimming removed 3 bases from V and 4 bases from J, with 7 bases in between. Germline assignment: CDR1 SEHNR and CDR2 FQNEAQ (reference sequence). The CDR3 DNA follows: TGTGCCAGCAGCTTTTTAGTATATAATTCACCCCTCCACTTT. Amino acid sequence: CASSFLVYNSPLHF.

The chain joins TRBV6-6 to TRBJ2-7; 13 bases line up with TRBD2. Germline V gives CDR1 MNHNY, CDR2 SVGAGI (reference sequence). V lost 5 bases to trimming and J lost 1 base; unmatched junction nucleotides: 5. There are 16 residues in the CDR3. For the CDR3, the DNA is TGTGCCAGCAGTAAGGGACTAGCGGGGAAATCCTACGAGCAGTACTTC. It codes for CASSKGLAGKSYEQYF.

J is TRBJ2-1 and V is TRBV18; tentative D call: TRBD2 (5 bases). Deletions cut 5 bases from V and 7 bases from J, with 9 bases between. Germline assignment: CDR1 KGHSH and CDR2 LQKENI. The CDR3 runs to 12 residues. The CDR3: CASSSSLNEQFF. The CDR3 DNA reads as TGTGCCAGCTCATCTAGCTTGAATGAGCAGTTCTTC. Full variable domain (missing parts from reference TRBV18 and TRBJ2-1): NAGVMQNPRHLVRRRGQEARLRCSPMKGHSHVYWYRQLPEEGLKFMVYLQKENIIDESGMPKERFSAEFPKEGPSILRIQQVVRGDSAAYFCASSSSLNEQFFGPGTRLTVL.

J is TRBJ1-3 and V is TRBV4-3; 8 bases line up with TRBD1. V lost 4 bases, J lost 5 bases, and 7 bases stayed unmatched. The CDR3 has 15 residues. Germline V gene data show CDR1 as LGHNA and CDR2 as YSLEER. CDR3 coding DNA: TGCGCCAGCAGCCCTCAGGGACAGGCCCGAAACACCATATATTTT. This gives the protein CASSPQGQARNTIYF.

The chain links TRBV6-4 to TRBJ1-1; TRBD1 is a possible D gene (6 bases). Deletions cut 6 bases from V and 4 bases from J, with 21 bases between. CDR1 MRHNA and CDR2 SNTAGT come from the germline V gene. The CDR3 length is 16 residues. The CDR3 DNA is TGTGCCAGCAGGAGCAGGGGATATGAATCTCGCACTGAAGCTTTCTTT. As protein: CASRSRGYESRTEAFF.

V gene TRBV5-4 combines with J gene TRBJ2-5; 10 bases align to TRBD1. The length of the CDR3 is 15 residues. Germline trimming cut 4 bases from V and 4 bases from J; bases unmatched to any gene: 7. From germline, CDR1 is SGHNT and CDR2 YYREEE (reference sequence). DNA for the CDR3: TGTGCCAGCAGCCACCGGGGACAGGGGAGAGAGACCCAGTACTTC. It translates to CASSHRGQGRETQYF.

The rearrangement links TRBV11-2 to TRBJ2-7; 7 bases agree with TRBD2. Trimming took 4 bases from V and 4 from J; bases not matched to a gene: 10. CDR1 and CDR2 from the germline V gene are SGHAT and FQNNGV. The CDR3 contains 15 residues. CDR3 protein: CASSSPGGSGYEQYF. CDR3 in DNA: TGTGCCAGCAGCTCGCCGGGGGGTTCGGGGTACGAGCAGTACTTC.

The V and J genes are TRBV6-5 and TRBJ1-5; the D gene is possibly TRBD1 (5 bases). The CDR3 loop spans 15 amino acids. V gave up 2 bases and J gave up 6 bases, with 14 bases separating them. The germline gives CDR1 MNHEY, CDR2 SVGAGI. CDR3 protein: CASSYNGGGGQPQHF. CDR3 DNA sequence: TGTGCCAGCAGTTACAACGGGGGAGGCGGTCAGCCCCAGCATTTT.

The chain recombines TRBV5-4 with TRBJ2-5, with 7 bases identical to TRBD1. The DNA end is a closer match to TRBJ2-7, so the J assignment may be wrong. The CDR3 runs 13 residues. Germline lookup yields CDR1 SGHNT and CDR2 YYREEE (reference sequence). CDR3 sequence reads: CASSRDRSYEQYF. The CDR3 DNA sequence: TGTGCCAGCAGCCGGGACAGAAGCTACGAGCAGTACTTC.

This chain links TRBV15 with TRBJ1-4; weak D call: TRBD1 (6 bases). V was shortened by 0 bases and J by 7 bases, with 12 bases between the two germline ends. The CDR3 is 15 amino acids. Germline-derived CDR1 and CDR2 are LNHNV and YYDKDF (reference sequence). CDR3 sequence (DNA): TGTGCCACCAGCAGAGATTTGGCAGGGGTTGAAAAACTGTTTTTT. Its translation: CATSRDLAGVEKLFF.

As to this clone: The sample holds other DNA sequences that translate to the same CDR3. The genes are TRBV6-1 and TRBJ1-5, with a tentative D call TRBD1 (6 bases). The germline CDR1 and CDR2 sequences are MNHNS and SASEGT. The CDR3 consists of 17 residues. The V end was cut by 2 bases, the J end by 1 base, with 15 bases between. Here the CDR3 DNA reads TGTGCCAGCAGTGAAAAGGGACAAGGCTGGAGCAATCAGCCCCAGCATTTT. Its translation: CASSEKGQGWSNQPQHF.

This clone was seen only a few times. CDR3 DNA sequence: TGTGCCAGCAGTGGGCCTTATAGCAATCAGCCCCAGCATTTT. Protein: CASSGPYSNQPQHF. The genes are TRBV2 and TRBJ1-5; D is ambiguous. This CDR3 is built from 14 residues. V lost 4 bases, J lost 0 bases, and 7 bases lay in between. Germline V gene lookup returns CDR1 SNHLY and CDR2 FYNNEI.

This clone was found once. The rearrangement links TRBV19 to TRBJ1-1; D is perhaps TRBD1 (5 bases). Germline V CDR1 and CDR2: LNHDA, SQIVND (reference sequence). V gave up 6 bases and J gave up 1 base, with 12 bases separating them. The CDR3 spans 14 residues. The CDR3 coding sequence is TGTGCCAGTAGATATAACCAGGGGAACACTGAAGCTTTCTTT. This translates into CASRYNQGNTEAFF.

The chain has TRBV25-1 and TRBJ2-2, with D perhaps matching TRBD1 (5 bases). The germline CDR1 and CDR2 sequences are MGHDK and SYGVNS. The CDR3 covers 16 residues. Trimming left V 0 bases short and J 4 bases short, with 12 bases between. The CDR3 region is CASSEYWGELTGELFF. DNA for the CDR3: TGTGCCAGCAGTGAATATTGGGGCGAACTCACCGGGGAGCTGTTTTTT. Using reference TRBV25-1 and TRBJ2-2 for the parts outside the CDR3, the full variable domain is EADIYQTPRYLVIGTGKKITLECSQTMGHDKMYWYQQDPGMELHLIHYSYGVNSTEKGDLSSESTVSRIRTEHFPLTLESARPSHTSQYLCASSEYWGELTGELFFGEGSRLTVL.

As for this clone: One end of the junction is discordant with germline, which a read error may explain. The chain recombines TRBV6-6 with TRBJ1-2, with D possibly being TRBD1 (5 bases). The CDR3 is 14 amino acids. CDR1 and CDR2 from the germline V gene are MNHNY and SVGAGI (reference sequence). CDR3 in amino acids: CANSYSGGTDGYTF. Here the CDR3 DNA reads TGTGCCAACAGTTACTCGGGAGGGACTGATGGCTACACCTTC.

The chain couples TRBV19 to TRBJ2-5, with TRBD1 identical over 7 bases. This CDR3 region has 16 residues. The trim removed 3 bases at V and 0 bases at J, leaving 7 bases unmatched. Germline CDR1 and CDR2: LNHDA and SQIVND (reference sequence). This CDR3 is CASSMVTGSHQETQYF. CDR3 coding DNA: TGTGCCAGTAGTATGGTGACAGGGAGCCACCAAGAGACCCAGTACTTC.

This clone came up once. CDR3 in amino acids: CASSEGLAGWSDTQYF. CDR3 nucleotides: TGTGCCAGCAGTGAAGGTCTAGCGGGGTGGTCAGATACGCAGTATTTT. The chain couples TRBV2 to TRBJ2-3, with TRBD2 matching 9 bases. V gave up 1 base and J gave up 4 bases; unmatched junction bases: 6. The CDR3 is 16 amino acids. Germline V gives CDR1 SNHLY, CDR2 FYNNEI. The variable domain in full, completed from reference TRBV2 and TRBJ2-3, reads EPEVTQTPSHQVTQMGQEVILRCVPISNHLYFYWYRQILGQKVEFLVSFYNNEISEKSEIFDDQFSVERPDGSNFTLKIRSTKLEDSAMYFCASSEGLAGWSDTQYFGPGTRLTVL.

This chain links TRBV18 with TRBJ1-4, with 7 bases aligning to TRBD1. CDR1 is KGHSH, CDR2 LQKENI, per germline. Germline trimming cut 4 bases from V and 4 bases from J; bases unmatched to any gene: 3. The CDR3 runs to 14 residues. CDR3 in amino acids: CASSLGQLNEKLFF. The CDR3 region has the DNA TGTGCCAGCTCACTGGGACAGCTTAATGAAAAACTGTTTTTT.

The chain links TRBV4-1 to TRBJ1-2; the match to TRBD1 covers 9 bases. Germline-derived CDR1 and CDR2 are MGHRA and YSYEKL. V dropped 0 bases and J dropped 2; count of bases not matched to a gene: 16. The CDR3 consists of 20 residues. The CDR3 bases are TGCGCCAGCAGCCAAGATAGGAGGGTGGACAGGGGCCCCCGAAACTATGGCTACACCTTC. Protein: CASSQDRRVDRGPRNYGYTF.

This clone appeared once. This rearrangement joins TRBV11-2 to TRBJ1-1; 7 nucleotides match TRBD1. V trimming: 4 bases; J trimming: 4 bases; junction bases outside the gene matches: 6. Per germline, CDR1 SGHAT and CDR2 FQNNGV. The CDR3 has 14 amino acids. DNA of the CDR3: TGTGCCAGCAGCTCCAAGGCAGGGGGCACTGAAGCTTTCTTT. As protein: CASSSKAGGTEAFF.

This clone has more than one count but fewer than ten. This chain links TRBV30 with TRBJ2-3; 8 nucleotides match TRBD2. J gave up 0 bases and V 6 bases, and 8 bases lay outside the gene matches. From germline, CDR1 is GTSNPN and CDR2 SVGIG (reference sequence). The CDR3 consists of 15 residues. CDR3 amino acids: CACHAGGQSTDTQYF. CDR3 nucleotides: TGTGCCTGTCACGCGGGGGGCCAAAGCACAGATACGCAGTATTTT.